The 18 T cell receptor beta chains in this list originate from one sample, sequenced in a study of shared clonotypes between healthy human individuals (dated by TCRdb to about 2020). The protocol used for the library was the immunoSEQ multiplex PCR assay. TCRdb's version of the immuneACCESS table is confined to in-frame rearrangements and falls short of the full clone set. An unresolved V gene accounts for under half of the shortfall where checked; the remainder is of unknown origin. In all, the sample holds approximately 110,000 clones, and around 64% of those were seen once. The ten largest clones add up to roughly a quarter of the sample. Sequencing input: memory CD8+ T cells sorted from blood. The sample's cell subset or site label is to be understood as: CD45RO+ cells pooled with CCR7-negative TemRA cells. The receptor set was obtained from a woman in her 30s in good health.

The CDR3 loop reads CASSFPGQGYEQYF. In DNA, the CDR3 is TGTGCCAGCAGTTTCCCGGGACAGGGTTACGAGCAGTACTTC. The chain carries TRBV28 and TRBJ2-5; TRBD1 agrees at 9 bases. The DNA end favors TRBJ2-7, so the J call may be wrong. From germline, CDR1 is MDHEN and CDR2 SYDVKM. This CDR3 comprises 14 residues.

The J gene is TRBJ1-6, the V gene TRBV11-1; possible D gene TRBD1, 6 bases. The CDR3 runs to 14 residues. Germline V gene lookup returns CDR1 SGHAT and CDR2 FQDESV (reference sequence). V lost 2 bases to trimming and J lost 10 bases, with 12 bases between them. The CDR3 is CASSLIPRGSPLHF. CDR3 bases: TGTGCCAGCAGCTTAATCCCAAGGGGGTCACCCCTCCACTTT.

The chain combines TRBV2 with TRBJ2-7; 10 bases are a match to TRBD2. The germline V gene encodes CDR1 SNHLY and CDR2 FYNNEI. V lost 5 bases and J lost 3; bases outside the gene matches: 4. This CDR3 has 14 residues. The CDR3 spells CASSKLAGFYEQYF. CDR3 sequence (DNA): TGTGCCAGCAGTAAACTAGCGGGGTTCTACGAGCAGTACTTC. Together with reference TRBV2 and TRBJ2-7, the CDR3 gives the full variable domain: EPEVTQTPSHQVTQMGQEVILRCVPISNHLYFYWYRQILGQKVEFLVSFYNNEISEKSEIFDDQFSVERPDGSNFTLKIRSTKLEDSAMYFCASSKLAGFYEQYFGPGTRLTVT.

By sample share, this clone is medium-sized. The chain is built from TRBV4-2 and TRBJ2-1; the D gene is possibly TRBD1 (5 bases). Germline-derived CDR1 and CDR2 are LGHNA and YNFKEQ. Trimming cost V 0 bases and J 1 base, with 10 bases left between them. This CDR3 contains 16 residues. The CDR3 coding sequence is TGTGCCAGCAGCCAAGAAGTATCAGGGTCCTACAATGAGCAGTTCTTC. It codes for CASSQEVSGSYNEQFF.

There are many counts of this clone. The CDR3 loop is CASETVSPQFF. The CDR3 DNA reads as TGTGCCAGCGAGACCGTATCCCCCCAGTTCTTC. The chain uses TRBV2 and TRBJ2-1; D is unresolved. Trimming stripped 8 bases from V and 13 bases from J, with 15 bases between. This CDR3 spans 11 amino acids. From germline, CDR1 is SNHLY and CDR2 FYNNEI.

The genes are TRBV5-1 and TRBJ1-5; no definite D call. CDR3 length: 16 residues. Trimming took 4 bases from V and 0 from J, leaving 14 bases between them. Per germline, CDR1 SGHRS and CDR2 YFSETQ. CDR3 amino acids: CASSPLAADSNQPQHF. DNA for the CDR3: TGCGCCAGCAGCCCCCTCGCAGCAGATAGCAATCAGCCCCAGCATTTT. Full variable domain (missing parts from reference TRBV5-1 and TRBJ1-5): KAGVTQTPRYLIKTRGQQVTLSCSPISGHRSVSWYQQTPGQGLQFLFEYFSETQRNKGNFPGRFSGRQFSNSRSEMNVSTLELGDSALYLCASSPLAADSNQPQHFGDGTRLSIL.

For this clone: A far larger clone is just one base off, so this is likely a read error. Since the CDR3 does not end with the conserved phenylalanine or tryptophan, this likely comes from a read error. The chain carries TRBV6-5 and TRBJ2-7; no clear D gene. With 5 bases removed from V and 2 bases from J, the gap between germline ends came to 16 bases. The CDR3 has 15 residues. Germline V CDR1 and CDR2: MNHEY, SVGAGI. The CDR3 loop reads CASSASPESTYEQYL. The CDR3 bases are TGTGCCAGCAGTGCAAGTCCCGAATCAACCTACGAGCAGTACCTC.

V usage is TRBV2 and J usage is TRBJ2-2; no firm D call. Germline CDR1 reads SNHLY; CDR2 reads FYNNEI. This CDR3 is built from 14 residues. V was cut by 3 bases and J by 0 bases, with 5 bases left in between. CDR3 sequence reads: CASSEGSNTGELFF. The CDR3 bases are TGTGCCAGCAGTGAGGGTTCGAACACCGGGGAGCTGTTTTTT. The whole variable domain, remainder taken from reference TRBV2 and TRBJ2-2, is EPEVTQTPSHQVTQMGQEVILRCVPISNHLYFYWYRQILGQKVEFLVSFYNNEISEKSEIFDDQFSVERPDGSNFTLKIRSTKLEDSAMYFCASSEGSNTGELFFGEGSRLTVL.

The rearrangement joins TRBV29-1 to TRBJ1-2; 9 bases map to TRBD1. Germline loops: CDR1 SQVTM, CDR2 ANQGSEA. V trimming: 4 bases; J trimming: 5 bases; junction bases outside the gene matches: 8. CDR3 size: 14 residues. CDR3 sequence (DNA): TGCAGCGTTGGACAGGGGGGTTCGGAATATGGCTACACCTTC. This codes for CSVGQGGSEYGYTF.

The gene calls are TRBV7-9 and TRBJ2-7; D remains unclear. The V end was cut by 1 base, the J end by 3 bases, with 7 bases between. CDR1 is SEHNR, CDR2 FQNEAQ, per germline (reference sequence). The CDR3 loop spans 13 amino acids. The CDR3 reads CASSLGVGYEQYF. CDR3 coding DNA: TGTGCCAGCAGCTTAGGGGTTGGCTACGAGCAGTACTTC.

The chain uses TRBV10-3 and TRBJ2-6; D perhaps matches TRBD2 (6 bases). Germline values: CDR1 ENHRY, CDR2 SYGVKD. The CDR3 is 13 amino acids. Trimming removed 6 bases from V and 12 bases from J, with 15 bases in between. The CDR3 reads CAISVSGSSVLTF. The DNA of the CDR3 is TGTGCCATCAGCGTCAGCGGGTCGAGCGTCCTGACTTTC.

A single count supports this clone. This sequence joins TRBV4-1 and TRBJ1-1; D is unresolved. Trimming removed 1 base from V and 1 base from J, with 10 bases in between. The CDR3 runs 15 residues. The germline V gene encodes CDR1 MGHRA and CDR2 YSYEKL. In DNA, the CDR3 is TGCGCCAGCAGCCAAGTCGTACTCACGAACACTGAAGCTTTCTTT. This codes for CASSQVVLTNTEAFF.

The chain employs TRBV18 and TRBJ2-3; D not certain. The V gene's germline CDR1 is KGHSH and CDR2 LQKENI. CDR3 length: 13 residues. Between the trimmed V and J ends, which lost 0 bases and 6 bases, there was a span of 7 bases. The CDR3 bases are TGTGCCAGCTCACCACCGAACGAGGATACGCAGTATTTT. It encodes CASSPPNEDTQYF.

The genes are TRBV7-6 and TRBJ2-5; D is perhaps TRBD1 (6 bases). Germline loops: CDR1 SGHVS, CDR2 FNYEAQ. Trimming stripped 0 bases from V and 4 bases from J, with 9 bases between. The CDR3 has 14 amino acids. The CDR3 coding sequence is TGTGCCAGCAGCTTAGCAGGGACACCAGAGACCCAGTACTTC. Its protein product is CASSLAGTPETQYF.

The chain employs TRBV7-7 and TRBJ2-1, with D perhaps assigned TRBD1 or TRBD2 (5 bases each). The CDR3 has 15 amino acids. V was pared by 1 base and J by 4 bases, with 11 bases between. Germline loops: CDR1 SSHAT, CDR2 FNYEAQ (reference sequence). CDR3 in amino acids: CASSLGADNYNEQFF. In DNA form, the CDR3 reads TGTGCCAGCAGCTTAGGAGCGGACAATTACAATGAGCAGTTCTTC. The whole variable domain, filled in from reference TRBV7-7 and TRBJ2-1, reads GAGVSQSPRYKVTKRGQDVTLRCDPISSHATLYWYQQALGQGPEFLTYFNYEAQPDKSGLPSDRFSAERPEGSISTLTIQRTEQRDSAMYRCASSLGADNYNEQFFGPGTRLTVL.

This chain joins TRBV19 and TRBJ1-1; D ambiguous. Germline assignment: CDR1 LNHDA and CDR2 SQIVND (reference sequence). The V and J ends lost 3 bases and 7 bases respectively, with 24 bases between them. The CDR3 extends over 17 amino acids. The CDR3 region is CASSILGRGILSVEAFF. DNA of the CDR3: TGTGCCAGTAGTATTCTGGGTCGCGGGATTCTCTCTGTTGAAGCTTTCTTT. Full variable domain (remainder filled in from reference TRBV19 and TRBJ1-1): DGGITQSPKYLFRKEGQNVTLSCEQNLNHDAMYWYRQDPGQGLRLIYYSQIVNDFQKGDIAEGYSVSREKKESFPLTVTSAQKNPTAFYLCASSILGRGILSVEAFFGQGTRLTVV.

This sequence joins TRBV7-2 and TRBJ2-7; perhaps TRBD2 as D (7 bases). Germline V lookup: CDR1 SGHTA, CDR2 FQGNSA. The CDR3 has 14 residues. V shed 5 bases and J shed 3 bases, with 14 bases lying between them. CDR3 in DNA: TGTGCCAGCAGCGTCCGGGGGGCGTACTACGAGCAGTACTTC. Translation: CASSVRGAYYEQYF.

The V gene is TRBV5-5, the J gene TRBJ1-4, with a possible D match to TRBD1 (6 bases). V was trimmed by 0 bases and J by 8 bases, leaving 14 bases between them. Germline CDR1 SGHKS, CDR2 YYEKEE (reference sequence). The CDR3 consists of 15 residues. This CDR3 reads CASSLGPNREEKLFF. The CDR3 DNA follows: TGTGCCAGCAGCTTGGGACCCAACAGGGAGGAAAAACTGTTTTTT.